The 15 T cell receptor beta chains below come from one sample, sequenced in a study of blood T cell repertoires in COVID-19. The method was immunoSEQ multiplex PCR; TCRdb's version includes in-frame clones alone and lacks a portion of them. The sample holds 45,000 or so clones; about nine tenths are singletons and the top ten take less than 2.5%. The sample taken for sequencing was peripheral blood. Receptors were obtained from a woman at least 80 years old with COVID-19, enrolled during active disease.

The genes are TRBV5-5 and TRBJ1-1, with a possible D match to TRBD1 (5 bases). Germline values: CDR1 SGHKS, CDR2 YYEKEE (reference sequence). CDR3 size: 14 residues. V lost 2 bases to trimming and J lost 5 bases, with 13 bases between them. Here the CDR3 DNA reads TGTGCCAGCAGCTTTTGGGGACTTGGTACTGAAGCTTTCTTT. Translation: CASSFWGLGTEAFF.

To note about this clone: An end of the junction differs from the germline gene, which may be a read error. This chain uses TRBV7-8 with TRBJ2-1; D is possibly TRBD2 (6 bases). Germline loops: CDR1 SGHVS, CDR2 FQNEAQ. The CDR3 covers 15 residues. The CDR3: CASSLSYAGRPERFF. Here the CDR3 DNA reads TGTGCCAGCAGCTTAAGTTATGCCGGGAGACCTGAGCGGTTCTTC.

The V and J genes are TRBV19 and TRBJ2-1; 8 nucleotides match TRBD1. V dropped 7 bases and J dropped 15; count of bases not matched to a gene: 11. The length of the CDR3 is 12 residues. Germline V lookup: CDR1 LNHDA, CDR2 SQIVND (reference sequence). CDR3 nucleotides: TGTGCCAGTACCACGGACTGGGACAGGTGGTTCTTC. It encodes CASTTDWDRWFF.

This chain links TRBV28 with TRBJ1-1, with a possible D match to TRBD1 (6 bases). V lost 3 bases and J lost 5, with 16 bases in between. This CDR3 has 15 amino acids. Looked up from germline, CDR1 is MDHEN and CDR2 is SYDVKM. The CDR3 spells CASSFSGGQGTEAFF. The CDR3 DNA sequence: TGTGCCAGCAGTTTTTCGGGGGGCCAAGGGACTGAAGCTTTCTTT.

The CDR3: CASSLSGNTEAFF. CDR3 DNA: TGTGCCAGCAGCTTATCCGGGAACACTGAAGCTTTCTTT. The rearrangement links TRBV7-3 to TRBJ1-1; D call uncertain. The ends were cut back, 2 bases at V and 1 base at J, with 5 bases in the middle. This CDR3 spans 13 amino acids. Looked up from germline, CDR1 is SGHTA and CDR2 is FQGTGA.

The V gene is TRBV28, the J gene TRBJ1-2, with unresolved D. V lost 2 bases and J lost 2, with 6 bases in between. Germline lookup yields CDR1 MDHEN and CDR2 SYDVKM. This CDR3 spans 13 amino acids. CDR3 bases: TGTGCCAGCAGTTTAGCCAGGAACTATGGCTACACCTTC. It encodes CASSLARNYGYTF.

J is TRBJ2-7 and V is TRBV15; 9 positions agree with TRBD1. Looked up from germline, CDR1 is LNHNV and CDR2 is YYDKDF (reference sequence). The ends lost 3 bases at V and 2 bases at J; junction bases unmatched: 2. CDR3 length equals 14 residues. The CDR3 nucleotides are TGTGCCACCAGCAGGGACAGGGGTCCCTACGAGCAGTACTTC. Translation: CATSRDRGPYEQYF.

The chain couples TRBV5-5 to TRBJ1-4, with a possible D match to TRBD1 (5 bases). The CDR3 spans 16 residues. Germline V gives CDR1 SGHKS, CDR2 YYEKEE (reference sequence). Trimming stripped 4 bases from V and 8 bases from J, with 21 bases between. CDR3 in amino acids: CASSPPPGGGREKLFF. The CDR3 nucleotides read TGTGCCAGCAGCCCCCCGCCCGGTGGGGGGAGGGAAAAACTGTTTTTT. The variable domain in full, with the rest retrieved from reference TRBV5-5 and TRBJ1-4, is DAGVTQSPTHLIKTRGQQVTLRCSPISGHKSVSWYQQVLGQGPQFIFQYYEKEERGRGNFPDRFSARQFPNYSSELNVNALLLGDSALYLCASSPPPGGGREKLFFGSGTQLSVL.

V gene TRBV7-3 combines with J gene TRBJ2-6, with 8 bases lining up with TRBD1. This CDR3 contains 18 residues. CDR1 and CDR2 from the germline V gene are SGHTA and FQGTGA. The ends lost 4 bases at V and 2 bases at J; junction bases unmatched: 10. Written as DNA, the CDR3 is TGTGCCAGCAGCTCATACAGGGGGGAGTTGACTGGGGCCAACGTCCTGACTTTC. As protein: CASSSYRGELTGANVLTF.

A few counts support this clone. This chain uses TRBV28 with TRBJ1-5; 8 bases line up with TRBD1. CDR3 length equals 15 residues. Trimming at V came to 5 bases and at J to 7 bases, leaving 10 bases not matched to a gene. Germline V gives CDR1 MDHEN, CDR2 SYDVKM. CDR3 loop: CASSTIGTGQQPQHF. DNA of the CDR3: TGTGCCAGCAGTACAATCGGGACAGGACAACAGCCCCAGCATTTT.

V gene TRBV28 combines with J gene TRBJ1-3; 9 positions match TRBD1. Germline values: CDR1 MDHEN, CDR2 SYDVKM. Trimming removed 7 bases from V and 2 bases from J; junction bases left unmatched: 9. The CDR3 runs to 16 residues. The CDR3 here is CASTRDRVVPGNTIYF. Here the CDR3 DNA reads TGTGCCAGCACCAGGGACAGGGTAGTGCCTGGAAACACCATATATTTT.

The V gene is TRBV5-1, the J gene TRBJ2-3, with a possible D match to TRBD2 (6 bases). Trimming shortened V by 1 base and J by 5 bases, and 14 bases separated the two germline ends. The CDR3 contains 15 residues. Per the germline V gene, CDR1 is SGHRS and CDR2 is YFSETQ. The CDR3 sequence: CASSLMGGDGDTQYF. Written as DNA, the CDR3 is TGCGCCAGCAGCTTGATGGGCGGGGATGGAGATACGCAGTATTTT.

The V and J genes are TRBV5-1 and TRBJ2-5; 15 bases line up with TRBD2. Germline CDR1 SGHRS, CDR2 YFSETQ. The CDR3 is 17 amino acids. V shed 3 bases and J 2 bases; nucleotides not matched to a gene: 5. The CDR3 DNA sequence: TGCGCCAGCAGCTGGACCGGGACTAGCGGGGGGCAAGAGACCCAGTACTTC. Encoded protein: CASSWTGTSGGQETQYF.

The chain is built from TRBV7-9 and TRBJ1-1, with TRBD1 matching over 7 bases. V lost 3 bases, J lost 1 base, and 8 bases stayed unmatched. The CDR3 sequence is 16 residues long. Germline CDR1 is SEHNR and CDR2 is FQNEAQ (reference sequence). In nucleotides, the CDR3 is TGTGCCAGCAGCTTCCGCCCGACAGGGACGAACACTGAAGCTTTCTTT. Translated, it gives CASSFRPTGTNTEAFF.

The chain combines TRBV7-3 with TRBJ1-1, with D perhaps TRBD1 (5 bases). The V gene's germline CDR1 is SGHTA and CDR2 FQGTGA. This CDR3 contains 15 residues. Trimming took 5 bases from V and 3 from J, leaving 16 bases between them. CDR3 sequence reads: CASSLIPQAHTEAFF. The CDR3 DNA sequence: TGTGCCAGCAGCCTAATCCCACAGGCCCACACTGAAGCTTTCTTT.